This T cell receptor beta chain was recovered during a study of PD-1 blockade in classical Hodgkin lymphoma. Assay: immunoSEQ multiplex PCR; the TCRdb copy retains only in-frame clones and omits some. The table records 20,000 to 25,000 clones, approximately 70% of them present only once. CDR3 length: 15 residues. CDR1 is SGDLS and CDR2 is YYNGEE in the germline V gene. The V and J ends lost 4 bases and 4 bases respectively, with 16 bases between them. Specified time point: cycle 4 day 1 (C4D1), after more than five weeks of nivolumab. The patients all showed relapse after autologous stem cell transplantation, while their brentuximab vedotin exposure varied. Negative selection with magnetic separation was used to purify CD4+ T cells from thawed PBMCs.

J is TRBJ2-3 and V is TRBV9; D may correspond to TRBD1 or TRBD2 (5 bases each). This sequence originates from a human donor with classical Hodgkin lymphoma. The sequencing used CD4+ T cells from blood, collected before the fourth cycle of nivolumab. CDR3 residues: CASSPQVMGADTQYF. DNA of the CDR3: TGTGCCAGCAGCCCCCAGGTTATGGGGGCAGATACGCAGTATTTT. Full variable domain (rest looked up from reference TRBV9 and TRBJ2-3): DSGVTQTPKHLITATGQRVTLRCSPRSGDLSVYWYQQSLDQGLQFLIQYYNGEERAKGNILERFSAQQFPDLHSELNLSSLELGDSALYFCASSPQVMGADTQYFGPGTRLTVL.